This T cell receptor beta chain derives from a study of shared clonotypes between healthy human individuals. Those who donated, Caucasian adults without exception, all lived in Nashville, Tennessee. Methods used by the authors: From ImmunoSEQ came sequences covering only the junction and carrying no quality scores, so filtering differed. Clones were sequenced by immunoSEQ multiplex PCR, and TCRdb holds only the in-frame ones, with some missing. V and J calls and clone size are given by that table; D and trimming were obtained from the DNA. The top ten hold roughly 0.55% of the sample, which has 1 million to 1.3 million clones, around 78% seen once. Worth noting for this clone: Its antigen is unknown.

Study-level findings and limits: Investigators collected only blood, and repertoires in tissues likely differ. Roughly 5% of naive CD4 clonotypes were shared across a few donors.

The CDR3 totals 15 residues. Per the germline V gene, CDR1 is MDHEN and CDR2 is SYDVKM. J gave up 7 bases and V 9 bases, and 13 bases lay outside the gene matches. The sample comprised memory CD4+ T cells from PBMCs. The subset was: CD45RA-negative fraction. The rearrangement joins TRBV28 to TRBJ2-1; 9 nucleotides match TRBD2. The receptor's source is a man in his late teens or twenties in good health. Some clones in this sample may be carry-over from other donors' samples. The CDR3 protein is CASTTGAGGRNEQFF. Here the CDR3 DNA reads TGTGCCAGTACCACCGGCGCGGGGGGGCGTAATGAGCAGTTCTTC.